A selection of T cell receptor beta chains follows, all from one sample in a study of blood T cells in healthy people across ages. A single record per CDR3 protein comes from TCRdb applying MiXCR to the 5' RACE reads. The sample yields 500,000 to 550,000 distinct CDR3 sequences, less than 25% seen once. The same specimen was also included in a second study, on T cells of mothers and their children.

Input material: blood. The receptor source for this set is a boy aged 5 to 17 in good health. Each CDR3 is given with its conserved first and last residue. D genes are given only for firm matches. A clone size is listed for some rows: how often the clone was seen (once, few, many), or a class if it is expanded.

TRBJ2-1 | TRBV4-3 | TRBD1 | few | CASSQSEGQGQDEQFF | TGCGCCAGCAGCCAAAGTGAAGGACAGGGGCAAGATGAGCAGTTCTTC
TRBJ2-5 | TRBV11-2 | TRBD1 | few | CASKLPRTGDAETQYF | TGTGCCAGCAAACTCCCCAGGACAGGGGATGCGGAGACCCAGTACTTC
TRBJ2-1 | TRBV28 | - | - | CASSPRGRDRIYNEQFF | TGTGCCAGCAGCCCACGGGGTCGGGACCGAATATACAATGAGCAGTTCTTC
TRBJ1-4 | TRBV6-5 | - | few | CASSYFPGIDEKLFF | TGTGCCAGCAGTTACTTTCCGGGGATAGACGAAAAACTGTTTTTT
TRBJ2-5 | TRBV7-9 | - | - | CASSPLLPPETQYF | TGTGCCAGCAGCCCGCTACTACCTCCCGAGACCCAGTACTTC
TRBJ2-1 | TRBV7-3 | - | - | CASSLVARAPVINNEQFF | TGTGCCAGCAGCTTAGTGGCTAGGGCCCCAGTAATAAACAATGAGCAGTTCTTC
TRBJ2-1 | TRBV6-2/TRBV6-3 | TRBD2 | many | CASSPGLASNEQFF | TGTGCCAGCAGTCCCGGACTAGCGTCGAATGAGCAGTTCTTC
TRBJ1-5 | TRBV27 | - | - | CASSYTGYGNQPQHF | TGTGCCAGCAGTTATACAGGGTACGGCAATCAGCCCCAGCATTTT
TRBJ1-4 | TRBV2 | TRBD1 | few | CASRFTGVGEKLFF | TGTGCCAGCAGATTCACAGGGGTTGGAGAAAAACTGTTTTTT
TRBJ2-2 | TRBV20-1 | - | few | CSAVKDLLGTTGELFF | TGCAGTGCTGTCAAAGATCTCCTCGGGACCACCGGGGAGCTGTTTTTT
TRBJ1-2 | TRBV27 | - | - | CASSPGGGGSGYTF | TGTGCCAGCAGCCCTGGAGGGGGGGGAAGCGGCTACACCTTC
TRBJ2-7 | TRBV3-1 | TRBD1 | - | CASSQEYNRGREQYF | TGTGCCAGCAGCCAAGAATACAACAGGGGGCGGGAGCAGTACTTC
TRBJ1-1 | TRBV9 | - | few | CASSALQGTTSEAFF | TGTGCCAGCAGCGCCCTACAGGGAACAACATCTGAAGCTTTCTTT
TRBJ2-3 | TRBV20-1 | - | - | CSARDQAPPGDTQYF | TGCAGTGCTAGAGATCAAGCGCCGCCCGGAGATACGCAGTATTTT
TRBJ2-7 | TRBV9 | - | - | CASSPSPGALSYEQYF | TGTGCCAGCAGCCCCAGTCCGGGAGCCCTATCCTACGAGCAGTACTTC
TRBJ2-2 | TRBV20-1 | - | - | CPLPCLGDTGELFF | TGCCCCCTGCCGTGCCTCGGGGACACCGGGGAGCTGTTTTTT
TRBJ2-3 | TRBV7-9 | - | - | CASSILGEAQYF | TGTGCCAGCAGCATCCTTGGCGAGGCGCAGTATTTT
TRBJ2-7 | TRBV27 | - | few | CASSPSRYYEQYF | TGTGCCAGCAGCCCTAGCCGGTACTACGAGCAGTACTTC
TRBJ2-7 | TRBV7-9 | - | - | CASSWVGNIAEQYF | TGTGCCAGCAGCTGGGTGGGGAACATTGCCGAGCAGTACTTC
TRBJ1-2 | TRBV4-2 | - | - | CASSQDPRPFNGYTF | TGTGCCAGCAGCCAAGATCCTCGACCCTTTAATGGCTACACCTTC
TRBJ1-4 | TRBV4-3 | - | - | CASSQGGVGSTNEKLFF | TGCGCCAGCAGCCAAGGGGGTGTCGGGTCAACTAATGAAAAACTGTTTTTT
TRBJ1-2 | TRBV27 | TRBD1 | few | CASSLSTGTVYGYTF | TGTGCCAGCAGTTTATCCACTGGGACAGTCTATGGCTACACCTTC
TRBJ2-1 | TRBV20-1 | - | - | CSAGALSTSSYNEQFF | TGCAGTGCTGGAGCCCTCTCTACAAGCTCCTACAATGAGCAGTTCTTC
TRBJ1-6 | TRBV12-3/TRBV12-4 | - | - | CASSSQPHSPLHF | TGTGCCAGCAGTTCTCAGCCCCACTCACCCCTCCACTTT